The present T cell receptor beta chain was sequenced within a study of blood T cells in healthy people across ages. A second PCR, run for roughly 7 to 12 cycles, used a sample-barcoded 5' primer plus a J-beta primer mix. A single record per CDR3 protein comes from TCRdb applying MiXCR to the 5' RACE reads. The sample contains 1.5 million to 2 million distinct CDR3 sequences, under 30% of which appear only once. On this clonotype: The antigen remains unidentified.

Study-wide findings and caveats: Investigators viewed diversity estimates from one million T cells as underestimates, the study reported. Diversity of TCR beta correlated strongly with naive T cell percentage. Among T cells, TCR beta diversity per million cells dropped roughly linearly as age rose.

Sample donors were healthy Caucasian individuals that came from Russia, aged 6 to 90. Sequencing was done on a sample of blood. The TCR sequence derives from a woman in her twenties or thirties in good health.

CDR3 sequence (DNA): TGTGCCAGCAGTTACCCCCTTGGCGGGACCGGGGAGCTGTTTTTT. Its protein product is CASSYPLGGTGELFF. The chain combines TRBV6-5 with TRBJ2-2; D may be TRBD2 (5 bases). The CDR3 has 15 residues. CDR1 and CDR2 (germline): MNHEY, SVGAGI. V was shortened by 2 bases and J by 5 bases, with 12 bases between the two germline ends.